This TCR beta chain stems from a study of T-cell reconstitution after alpha-beta-depleted transplantation in children (dated by TCRdb to the mid-2010s). A note on the overall study: Using TCR repertoire profiling, the study followed T-cell immune reconstitution in a quantitative way in children after TCRalphabeta/CD19-depleted allogeneic hematopoietic cell transplantation.

V is shortened by 3 bases, J by 1 base, and the region joining them spans 13 bases. According to the germline V gene, CDR1 reads SGHDT and CDR2 reads YYEEEE. The CDR3, cysteine through phenylalanine, is 15 amino acids long. Only CDR3 DNA remains: 45 bases, in frame from the first base. This clonotype was recorded a few times. It has no known antigen specificity. Base quality data are lacking; no much larger clone is found one base away. The library came from PCR. TCRdb names Illumina HiSeq 2500 as the instrument used. TCR libraries were prepared with molecular barcoding, using unique molecular identifiers to normalize TCRbeta repertoire quantification. TCRdb reanalyzed the raw reads on its own, using fastp at Q25 for trimming and MiXCR for clone calling, and kept in-frame beta chains. Every entry covers one CDR3 protein and lists the most common genes and DNA from its rows. The sample yields about 350,000 distinct CDR3 sequences; about an eighth were counted once. In total, the top ten clones hold around 4.5% of the sample.

The chain is encoded by TRBV5-6 joined to TRBJ2-5; TRBD2 is a possible D gene, resting on 6 matching bases. Sample: PBMCs, taken from the stem cell graft. The TCR sequence derives from a human donor who donated a stem cell graft to a child with Fanconi anemia. The nucleotide sequence reads as follows: TGTGCCAGCAGCTCCCTCCGGGACTCCCAAGAGACCCAGTACTTC. Translated, it reads CASSSLRDSQETQYF.